This T cell receptor (beta chain) was retrieved from a study of blood T cell repertoires in COVID-19. The CDR3 covers 14 residues. Per the germline V gene, CDR1 is SGHRS and CDR2 is YFSETQ. Comment on this clone: The junction and the germline gene differ at one end; a read error may be behind it.

Assay used: immunoSEQ multiplex PCR; TCRdb lists only in-frame clones, some missing. Of 250,000 to 300,000 clones in the sample, about 86% were seen once. The chain uses TRBV5-1 and TRBJ2-2, with 10 nucleotides matching TRBD1. Sequencing used PBMCs or T cells enriched from blood (not recorded which). The sequence was obtained from a man under 40 with acute COVID-19. The CDR3 protein is CASSRDRGNGELFF. The DNA for the CDR3 is TGTGCCAGCAGCCGGGACAGGGGAAACGGGGAGCTGTTTTTT.